These T cell receptor beta chains were read from a single sample in a study of blood T cell repertoires in COVID-19. Measured with immunoSEQ multiplex PCR; TCRdb has only the in-frame clones, and not every one. The repertoire holds approximately 72,000 clones, with approximately 84% as singletons. Input material: peripheral blood. The receptors were sampled from a man between 45 and 60 years old with active COVID-19. Both conserved end residues are part of each CDR3. D genes are given only for firm matches. Part of the rows lack a size; the others show once, few, many or a class for expanded clones.

- TRBJ2-5 TRBV9 TRBD2 CASSAATGTSGRPQETQYF TGTGCCAGCAGCGCTGCTACCGGGACTAGCGGGAGGCCCCAAGAGACCCAGTACTTC
- TRBJ2-5 TRBV6-5 TRBD2 CASRTTSGRSETQYF TGTGCCAGCAGGACGACTAGCGGGAGGTCGGAGACCCAGTACTTC
- TRBJ2-7 TRBV7-9 - CASSSDREGYEQYF TGTGCCAGCAGCTCGGACAGGGAGGGCTACGAGCAGTACTTC
- TRBJ2-1 TRBV10-1 TRBD2 CASSESRGGADEQFF TGCGCCAGCAGTGAGTCGCGCGGGGGGGCCGATGAGCAGTTCTTC
once TRBJ2-1 TRBV29-1 TRBD2 CSAGGPGDEQFF TGCAGCGCGGGAGGGCCAGGGGATGAGCAGTTCTTC
- TRBJ2-1 TRBV9 - CASSVEFGSEQFF TGTGCCAGCAGCGTAGAATTCGGGTCTGAGCAGTTCTTC
- TRBJ1-1 TRBV30 - CAWEDRTAEAFF TGTGCCTGGGAGGATCGGACAGCTGAAGCTTTCTTT
- TRBJ2-7 TRBV29-1 TRBD1 CSVSKEGGPSKQYF TGCAGCGTTTCCAAGGAAGGGGGCCCTTCGAAGCAGTACTTC
once TRBJ2-5 TRBV2 - CASNPTNQETQYF TGTGCCAGCAACCCGACTAACCAAGAGACCCAGTACTTC
- TRBJ2-7 TRBV9 - CASSVDISYEQYF TGTGCCAGCAGCGTAGACATCTCCTACGAGCAGTACTTC
- TRBJ2-7 TRBV7-8 - CASSLEAAGNSYEQYF TGTGCCAGCAGCTTAGAAGCGGCGGGGAATTCCTACGAGCAGTACTTC
- TRBJ1-1 TRBV5-5 TRBD1 CASSPQGANSEAFF TGTGCCAGCAGCCCTCAGGGGGCAAATAGTGAAGCTTTCTTT
- TRBJ2-5 TRBV9 - CASSPTGGQETQYF TGTGCCAGCAGCCCCACTGGCGGACAAGAGACCCAGTACTTC
- TRBJ2-5 TRBV7-9 - CASSLRVGEDETQYF TGTGCCAGCAGCCTCCGCGTGGGCGAAGATGAGACCCAGTACTTC
- TRBJ2-5 TRBV4-2 TRBD2 CASSQVWGGQETQYF TGTGCCAGCAGCCAAGTTTGGGGGGGGCAAGAGACCCAGTACTTC
- TRBJ2-7 TRBV29-1 TRBD2 CSVDAGVSSYEQYF TGCAGCGTTGATGCGGGAGTGTCATCCTACGAGCAGTACTTC
- TRBJ1-2 TRBV5-5 - CASSLDMGQGGGYTF TGTGCCAGCAGCTTGGATATGGGGCAGGGCGGTGGCTACACCTTC
- TRBJ2-1 TRBV5-1 - CASSLVQALIDEQFF TGCGCCAGCAGCTTGGTTCAGGCCCTGATAGATGAGCAGTTCTTC
- TRBJ2-7 TRBV19 - CASTIGGSYEQYF TGTGCCAGTACCATCGGGGGCTCCTACGAGCAGTACTTC
- TRBJ1-5 TRBV7-9 - CASSPGGVNQPQHF TGTGCCAGCAGCCCCGGCGGGGTCAATCAGCCCCAGCATTTT
few TRBJ2-7 TRBV6-5 - CASRGLGIAYEQYF TGTGCCAGCAGGGGACTTGGTATCGCCTACGAGCAGTACTTC
- TRBJ2-7 TRBV4-2 - CASSQDFGQPIRYEQYF TGTGCCAGCAGCCAAGATTTTGGACAACCCATTCGCTACGAGCAGTACTTC
- TRBJ1-3 TRBV10-2 - CASSVDGANGNTIYF TGCGCCAGCAGTGTTGATGGGGCTAACGGAAACACCATATATTTT
- TRBJ2-3 TRBV2 TRBD1 CASGDRETQYF TGTGCCAGCGGGGACAGAGAGACGCAGTATTTT
once TRBJ1-2 TRBV4-3 TRBD1 CASSQEAGGNGYTF TGCGCCAGCAGCCAAGAAGCAGGGGGCAATGGCTACACCTTC
medium-sized TRBJ2-7 TRBV6-1 TRBD2 CASSELAGDPYEQYF TGTGCCAGCAGTGAGCTAGCGGGAGACCCCTACGAGCAGTACTTC
once TRBJ1-1 TRBV29-1 - CSVALEFGDTEAFF TGCAGCGTTGCACTGGAGTTTGGCGACACTGAAGCTTTCTTT
- TRBJ2-5 TRBV2 - CAGTSGIGETQYF TGTGCCGGAACGTCAGGGATCGGGGAGACCCAGTACTTC
- TRBJ1-3 TRBV4-1 - CASSPHDAPRGSGNTIYF TGCGCCAGCAGCCCCCACGACGCTCCCCGGGGCTCTGGAAACACCATATATTTT
- TRBJ1-4 TRBV3-1/TRBV3-2 - CASSHKATGTNEKLFF TGTGCCAGCAGCCACAAAGCGACCGGGACTAATGAAAAACTGTTTTTT
- TRBJ1-6 TRBV3-1/TRBV3-2 - CASRKTGRSPLHF TGTGCCAGCAGAAAGACAGGACGATCACCCCTCCACTTT
once TRBJ1-4 TRBV6-5 - CASSPTPLNEKLFF TGTGCCAGCAGCCCGACACCTCTTAATGAAAAACTGTTTTTT
once TRBJ1-3 TRBV5-6 - CASSQGQSSGNTIYF TGTGCCAGCAGCCAAGGACAGAGCTCTGGAAACACCATATATTTT
- TRBJ1-3 TRBV7-2 TRBD1 CASSPQGAPGNTIYF TGTGCCAGCAGCCCACAGGGGGCCCCTGGAAACACCATATATTTT
- TRBJ2-7 TRBV7-9 - CASSLTPSYEQYF TGTGCCAGCAGCCTAACCCCATCCTACGAGCAGTACTTC
once TRBJ1-5 TRBV18 TRBD1 CASSPDRGGNQPQHF TGTGCCAGCTCTCCTGACAGGGGTGGAAATCAGCCCCAGCATTTT
- TRBJ2-2 TRBV5-4 TRBD2 CASSSGGGGAPGELFF TGTGCCAGCAGCTCCGGGGGGGGCGGGGCGCCCGGGGAGCTGTTTTTT
- TRBJ2-5 TRBV27 - CASSSPWSPRETQYF TGTGCCAGCAGCTCCCCCTGGTCCCCCCGGGAGACCCAGTACTTC
- TRBJ2-7 TRBV19 TRBD1 CASSTTGVYEQYF TGTGCCAGTAGTACGACAGGGGTCTACGAGCAGTACTTC
- TRBJ2-3 TRBV10-1 - CASKPQFPDSTDTQYF TGCGCCAGCAAGCCTCAATTCCCCGATAGCACAGATACGCAGTATTTT
- TRBJ2-5 TRBV5-1 - CASSSFLDSQQETQYF TGCGCCAGCAGCTCCTTCCTTGACAGCCAACAAGAGACCCAGTACTTC
- TRBJ1-2 TRBV10-3 - CAISARLGGSDGYTF TGTGCCATCAGTGCCCGATTAGGGGGTAGTGATGGCTACACCTTC
- TRBJ1-4 TRBV19 TRBD1 CASSDPNRGLEKLFF TGTGCCAGTAGTGACCCGAACAGGGGGCTTGAAAAACTGTTTTTT
- TRBJ2-1 TRBV29-1 - CSVEDPNQRGRWNEQFF TGCAGCGTTGAAGATCCCAACCAAAGGGGAAGGTGGAATGAGCAGTTCTTC
- TRBJ2-7 TRBV19 - CASSIKLVRTVEQYF TGTGCCAGTAGTATCAAACTAGTGAGGACTGTCGAGCAGTACTTC
- TRBJ2-7 TRBV5-1 TRBD2 CASSLGLADSYEQYF TGCGCCAGCAGCCTGGGACTAGCGGACTCCTACGAGCAGTACTTC
- TRBJ1-5 TRBV11-2 TRBD1 CASSAVRQGAGEPQHF TGTGCCAGCAGCGCCGTACGTCAGGGGGCTGGGGAGCCCCAGCATTTT
- TRBJ1-1 TRBV7-8 - CASSLVAGANTEAFF TGTGCCAGCAGCTTAGTAGCCGGAGCCAACACTGAAGCTTTCTTT
- TRBJ2-3 TRBV29-1 TRBD1 CSWTGAGGTDTQYF TGCAGCTGGACAGGGGCCGGGGGCACAGATACGCAGTATTTT
- TRBJ1-2 TRBV7-8 - CASSPHWGLGGYTF TGTGCCAGCAGCCCCCACTGGGGGCTAGGTGGCTACACCTTC
- TRBJ2-1 TRBV5-8 - CASSLYRTNEQFF TGTGCCAGCAGCTTGTACAGGACCAATGAGCAGTTCTTC
- TRBJ2-1 TRBV7-9 TRBD2 CASRRLAGPSYNEQFF TGTGCCAGCAGGCGACTAGCGGGACCCTCCTACAATGAGCAGTTCTTC
many TRBJ1-3 TRBV9 TRBD1 CASSDGQGVFGNTIYF TGTGCCAGCAGCGACGGACAGGGGGTGTTTGGAAACACCATATATTTT
- TRBJ1-1 TRBV7-8 - CASSLVGGNTEAFF TGTGCCAGCAGCTTAGTAGGGGGAAACACTGAAGCTTTCTTT